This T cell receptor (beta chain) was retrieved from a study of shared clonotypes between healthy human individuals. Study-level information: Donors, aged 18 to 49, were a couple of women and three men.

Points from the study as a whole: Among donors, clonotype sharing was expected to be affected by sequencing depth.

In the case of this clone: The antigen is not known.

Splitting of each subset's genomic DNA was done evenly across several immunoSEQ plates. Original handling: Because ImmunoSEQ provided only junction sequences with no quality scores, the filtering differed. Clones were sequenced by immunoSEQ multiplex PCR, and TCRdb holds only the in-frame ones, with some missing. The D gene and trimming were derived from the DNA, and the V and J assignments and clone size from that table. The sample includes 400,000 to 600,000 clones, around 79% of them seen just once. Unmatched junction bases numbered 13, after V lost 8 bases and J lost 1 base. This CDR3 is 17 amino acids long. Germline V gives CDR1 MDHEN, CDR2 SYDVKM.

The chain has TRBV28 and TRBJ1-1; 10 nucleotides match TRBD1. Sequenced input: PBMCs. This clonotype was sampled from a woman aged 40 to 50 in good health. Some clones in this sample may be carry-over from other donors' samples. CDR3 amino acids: CASEDQGQGVGNTEAFF. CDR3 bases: TGTGCCAGCGAGGACCAAGGACAGGGGGTGGGGAACACTGAAGCTTTCTTT.